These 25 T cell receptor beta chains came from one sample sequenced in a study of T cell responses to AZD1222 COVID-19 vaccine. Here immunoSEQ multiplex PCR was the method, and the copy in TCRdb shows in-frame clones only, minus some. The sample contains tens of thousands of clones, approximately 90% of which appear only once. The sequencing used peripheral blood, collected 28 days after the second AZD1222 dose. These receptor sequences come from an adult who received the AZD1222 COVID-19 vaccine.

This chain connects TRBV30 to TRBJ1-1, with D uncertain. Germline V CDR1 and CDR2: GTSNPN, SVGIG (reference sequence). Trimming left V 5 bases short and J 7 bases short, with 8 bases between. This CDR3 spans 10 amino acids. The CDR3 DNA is TGTGCCTGGGCTTCTGTTGAAGCTTTCTTT. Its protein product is CAWASVEAFF.

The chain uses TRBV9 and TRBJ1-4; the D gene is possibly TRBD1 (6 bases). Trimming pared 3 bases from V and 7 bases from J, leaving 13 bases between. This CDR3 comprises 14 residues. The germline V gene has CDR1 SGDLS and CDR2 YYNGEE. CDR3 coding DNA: TGTGCCAGCAGCGCACAGGGTGCCTTTGAAAAACTGTTTTTT. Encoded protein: CASSAQGAFEKLFF. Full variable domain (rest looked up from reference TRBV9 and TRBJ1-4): DSGVTQTPKHLITATGQRVTLRCSPRSGDLSVYWYQQSLDQGLQFLIQYYNGEERAKGNILERFSAQQFPDLHSELNLSSLELGDSALYFCASSAQGAFEKLFFGSGTQLSVL.

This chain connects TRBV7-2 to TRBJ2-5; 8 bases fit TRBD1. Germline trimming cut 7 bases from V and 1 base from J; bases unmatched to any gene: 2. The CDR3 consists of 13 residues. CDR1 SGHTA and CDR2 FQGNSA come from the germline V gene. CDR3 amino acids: CASKDRVQETQYF. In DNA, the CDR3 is TGTGCCAGCAAGGACAGGGTCCAAGAGACCCAGTACTTC.

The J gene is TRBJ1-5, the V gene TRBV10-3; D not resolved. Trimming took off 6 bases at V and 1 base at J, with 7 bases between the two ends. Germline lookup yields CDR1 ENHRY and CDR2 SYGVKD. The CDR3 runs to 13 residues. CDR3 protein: CAISPDSNQPQHF. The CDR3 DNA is TGTGCCATCAGCCCGGACAGCAATCAGCCCCAGCATTTT.

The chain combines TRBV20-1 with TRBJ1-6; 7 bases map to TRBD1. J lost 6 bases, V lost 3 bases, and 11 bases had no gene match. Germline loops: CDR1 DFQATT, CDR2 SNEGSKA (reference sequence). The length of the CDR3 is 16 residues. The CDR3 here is CSASASDRVFNSPLHF. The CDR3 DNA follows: TGCAGTGCTAGTGCAAGTGACAGGGTTTTTAATTCACCCCTCCACTTT.

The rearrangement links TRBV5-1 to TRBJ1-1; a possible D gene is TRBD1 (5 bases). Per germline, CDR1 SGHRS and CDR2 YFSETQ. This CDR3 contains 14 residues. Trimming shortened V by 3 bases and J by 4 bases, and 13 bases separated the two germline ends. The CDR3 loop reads CASSSQGGVTEAFF. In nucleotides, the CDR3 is TGCGCCAGCAGCTCGCAGGGAGGGGTCACTGAAGCTTTCTTT.

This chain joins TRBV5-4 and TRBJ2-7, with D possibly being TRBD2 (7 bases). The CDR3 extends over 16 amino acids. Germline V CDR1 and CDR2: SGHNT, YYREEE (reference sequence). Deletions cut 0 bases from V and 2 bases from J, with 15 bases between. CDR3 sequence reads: CASSLAGGGGPYEQYF. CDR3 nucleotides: TGTGCCAGCAGCTTGGCCGGGGGCGGGGGACCCTACGAGCAGTACTTC.

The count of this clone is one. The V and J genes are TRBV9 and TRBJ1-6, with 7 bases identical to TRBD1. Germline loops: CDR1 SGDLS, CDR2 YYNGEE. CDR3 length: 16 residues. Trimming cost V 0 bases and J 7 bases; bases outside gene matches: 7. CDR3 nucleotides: TGTGCCAGCAGCGTAGGTCCGGGACAGACAAATTCACCCCTCCACTTT. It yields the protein CASSVGPGQTNSPLHF. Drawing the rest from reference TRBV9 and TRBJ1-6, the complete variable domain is DSGVTQTPKHLITATGQRVTLRCSPRSGDLSVYWYQQSLDQGLQFLIQYYNGEERAKGNILERFSAQQFPDLHSELNLSSLELGDSALYFCASSVGPGQTNSPLHFGNGTRLTVT.

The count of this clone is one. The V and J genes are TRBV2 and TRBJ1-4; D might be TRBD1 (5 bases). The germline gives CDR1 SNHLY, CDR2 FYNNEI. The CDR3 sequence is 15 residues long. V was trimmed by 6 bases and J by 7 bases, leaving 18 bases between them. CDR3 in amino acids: CASSEQVPNGEKLFF. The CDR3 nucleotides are TGTGCCAGCAGCGAACAGGTTCCGAACGGTGAAAAACTGTTTTTT.

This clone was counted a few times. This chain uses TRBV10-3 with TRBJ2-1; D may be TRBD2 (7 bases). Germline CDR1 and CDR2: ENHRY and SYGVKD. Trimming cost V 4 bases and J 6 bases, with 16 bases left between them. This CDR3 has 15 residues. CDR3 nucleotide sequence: TGTGCCATCAGTGTCGGACCGGGGGGCGGCAATGAGCAGTTCTTC. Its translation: CAISVGPGGGNEQFF.

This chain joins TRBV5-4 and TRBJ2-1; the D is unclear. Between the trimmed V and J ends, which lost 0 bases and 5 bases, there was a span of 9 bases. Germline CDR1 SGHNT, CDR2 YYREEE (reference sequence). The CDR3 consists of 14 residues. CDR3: CASSLGARDNEQFF. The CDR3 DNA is TGTGCCAGCAGCTTGGGTGCAAGAGACAATGAGCAGTTCTTC.

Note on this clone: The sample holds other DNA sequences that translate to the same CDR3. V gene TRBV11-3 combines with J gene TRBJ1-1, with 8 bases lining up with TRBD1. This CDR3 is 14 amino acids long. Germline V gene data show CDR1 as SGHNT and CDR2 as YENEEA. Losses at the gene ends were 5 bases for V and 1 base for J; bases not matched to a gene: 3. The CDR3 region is CASSPGQGNTEAFF. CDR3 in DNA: TGTGCCAGCAGCCCCGGACAGGGGAACACTGAAGCTTTCTTT.

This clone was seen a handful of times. The CDR3 reads CSVQTGELFF. In DNA form, the CDR3 reads TGCAGCGTACAAACCGGGGAGCTGTTTTTT. V gene TRBV29-1 combines with J gene TRBJ2-2, with no clear D. Looked up from germline, CDR1 is SQVTM and CDR2 is ANQGSEA. Between the trimmed V and J ends, which lost 6 bases and 5 bases, there was a span of 4 bases. The CDR3 sequence is 10 residues long.

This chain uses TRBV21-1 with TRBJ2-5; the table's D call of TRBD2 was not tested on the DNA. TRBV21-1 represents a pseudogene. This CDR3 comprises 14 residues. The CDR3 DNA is TGTGCCAGCAGCCCGAGTGCGGGGATGGGGACCCAGTACTTC. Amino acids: CASSPSAGMGTQYF.

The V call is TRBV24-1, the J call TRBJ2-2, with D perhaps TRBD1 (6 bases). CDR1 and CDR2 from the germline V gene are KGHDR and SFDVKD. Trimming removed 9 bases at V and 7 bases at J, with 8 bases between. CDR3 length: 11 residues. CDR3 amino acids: CATWGLGELFF. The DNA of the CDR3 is TGTGCCACCTGGGGGCTCGGGGAGCTGTTTTTT.

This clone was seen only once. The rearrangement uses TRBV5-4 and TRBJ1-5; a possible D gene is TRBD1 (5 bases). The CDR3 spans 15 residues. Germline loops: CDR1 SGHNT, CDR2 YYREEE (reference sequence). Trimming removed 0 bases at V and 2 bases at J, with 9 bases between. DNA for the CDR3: TGTGCCAGCAGCTTGGATGGAGGGGGCAATCAGCCCCAGCATTTT. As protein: CASSLDGGGNQPQHF.

This CDR3 reads CASSLGRMNTEAFF. CDR3 DNA sequence: TGTGCCAGCAGCTTGGGAAGAATGAACACTGAAGCTTTCTTT. The chain is built from TRBV11-1 and TRBJ1-1; D uncertain. This CDR3 is built from 14 residues. CDR1 is SGHAT, CDR2 FQDESV, per germline (reference sequence). Deletions cut 3 bases from V and 0 bases from J, with 8 bases between.

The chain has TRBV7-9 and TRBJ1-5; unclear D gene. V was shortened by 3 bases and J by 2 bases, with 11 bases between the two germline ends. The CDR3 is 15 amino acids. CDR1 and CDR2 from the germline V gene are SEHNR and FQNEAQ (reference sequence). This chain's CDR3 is CASSFSGLGNQPQHF. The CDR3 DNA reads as TGTGCCAGCAGCTTTAGTGGTCTGGGCAATCAGCCCCAGCATTTT. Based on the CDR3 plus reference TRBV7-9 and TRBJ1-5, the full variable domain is DTGVSQNPRHKITKRGQNVTFRCDPISEHNRLYWYRQTLGQGPEFLTYFQNEAQLEKSRLLSDRFSAERPKGSFSTLEIQRTEQGDSAMYLCASSFSGLGNQPQHFGDGTRLSIL.

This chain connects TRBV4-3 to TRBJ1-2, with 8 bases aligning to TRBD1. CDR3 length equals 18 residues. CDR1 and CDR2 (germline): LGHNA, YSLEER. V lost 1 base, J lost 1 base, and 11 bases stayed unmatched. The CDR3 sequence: CASSQVRGGQGNNYGYTF. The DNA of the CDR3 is TGCGCCAGCAGCCAAGTTAGGGGAGGACAGGGTAATAACTATGGCTACACCTTC.

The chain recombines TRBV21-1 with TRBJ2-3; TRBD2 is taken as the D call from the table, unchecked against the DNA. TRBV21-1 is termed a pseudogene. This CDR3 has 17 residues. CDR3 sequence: CASSMRTSGGRTDTQYF. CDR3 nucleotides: TGTGCCAGCAGCATGAGGACTAGCGGGGGGCGCACAGATACGCAGTATTTT.

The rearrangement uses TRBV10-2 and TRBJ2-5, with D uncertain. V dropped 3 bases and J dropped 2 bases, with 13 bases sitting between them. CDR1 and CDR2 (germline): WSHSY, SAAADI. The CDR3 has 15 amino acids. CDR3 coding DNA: TGCGCCAGCAGTGAAGTTGCGAGCAGACAAGAGACCCAGTACTTC. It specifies CASSEVASRQETQYF.

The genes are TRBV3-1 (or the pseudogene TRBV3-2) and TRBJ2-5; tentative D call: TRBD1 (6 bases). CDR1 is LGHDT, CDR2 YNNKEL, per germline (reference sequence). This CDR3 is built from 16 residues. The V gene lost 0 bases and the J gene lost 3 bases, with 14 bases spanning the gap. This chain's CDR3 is CASSQDSGGGEETQYF. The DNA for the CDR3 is TGTGCCAGCAGCCAAGATTCCGGTGGGGGCGAAGAGACCCAGTACTTC.

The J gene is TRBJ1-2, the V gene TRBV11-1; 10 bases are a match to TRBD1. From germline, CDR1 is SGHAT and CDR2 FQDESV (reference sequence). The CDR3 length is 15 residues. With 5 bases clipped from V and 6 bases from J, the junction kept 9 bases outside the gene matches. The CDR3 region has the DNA TGTGCCAGCAGCGTGGGACAGGGGATTTTCCATGGCTACACCTTC. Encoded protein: CASSVGQGIFHGYTF.

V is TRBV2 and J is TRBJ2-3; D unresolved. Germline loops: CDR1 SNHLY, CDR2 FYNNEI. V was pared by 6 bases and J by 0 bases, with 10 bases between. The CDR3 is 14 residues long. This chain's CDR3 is CASSPRLSTDTQYF. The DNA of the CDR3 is TGTGCCAGCAGCCCGCGGCTGAGCACAGATACGCAGTATTTT.

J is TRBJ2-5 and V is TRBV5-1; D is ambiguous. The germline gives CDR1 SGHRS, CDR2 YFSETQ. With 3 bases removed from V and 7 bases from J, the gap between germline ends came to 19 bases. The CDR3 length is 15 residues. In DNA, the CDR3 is TGCGCCAGCAGCTGGGGTCCGGTGAGAAGGACGACCCAGTACTTC. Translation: CASSWGPVRRTTQYF.